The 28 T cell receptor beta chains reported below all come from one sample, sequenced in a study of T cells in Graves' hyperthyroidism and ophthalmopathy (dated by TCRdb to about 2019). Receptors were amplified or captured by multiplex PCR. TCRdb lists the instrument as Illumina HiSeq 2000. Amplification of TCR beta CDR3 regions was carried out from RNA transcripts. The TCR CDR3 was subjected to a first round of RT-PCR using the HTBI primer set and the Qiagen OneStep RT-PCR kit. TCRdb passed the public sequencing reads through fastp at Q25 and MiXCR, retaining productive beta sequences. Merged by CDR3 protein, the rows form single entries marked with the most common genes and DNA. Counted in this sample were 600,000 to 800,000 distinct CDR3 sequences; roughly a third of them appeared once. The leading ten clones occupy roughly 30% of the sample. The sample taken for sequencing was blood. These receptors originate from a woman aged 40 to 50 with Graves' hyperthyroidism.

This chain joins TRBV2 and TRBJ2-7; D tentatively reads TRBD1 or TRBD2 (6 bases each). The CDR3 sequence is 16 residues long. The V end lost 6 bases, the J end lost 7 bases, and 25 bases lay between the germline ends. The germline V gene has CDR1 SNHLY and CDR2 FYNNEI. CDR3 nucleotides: TGTGCCAGCAGCTCCTACCCAAGGCAAGGGGGGATGGAGCAGTACTTC. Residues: CASSSYPRQGGMEQYF.

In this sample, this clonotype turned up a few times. The CDR3 region has the DNA TGCGCCAGCAGCCAAGTAGGTCCGAGACGGCACTATGGCTACACCTTC. The encoded protein is CASSQVGPRRHYGYTF. The chain couples TRBV4-3 to TRBJ1-2; no reliable D call. CDR1 LGHNA and CDR2 YSLEER come from the germline V gene. V dropped 1 base and J dropped 3 bases, with 15 bases sitting between them. The CDR3 sequence is 16 residues long.

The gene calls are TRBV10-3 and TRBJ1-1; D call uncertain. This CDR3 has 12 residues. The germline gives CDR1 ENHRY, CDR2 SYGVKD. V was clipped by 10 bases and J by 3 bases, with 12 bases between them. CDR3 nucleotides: TGTGCCAGCCGGGCGGTGGACACTGAAGCTTTCTTT. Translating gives CASRAVDTEAFF.

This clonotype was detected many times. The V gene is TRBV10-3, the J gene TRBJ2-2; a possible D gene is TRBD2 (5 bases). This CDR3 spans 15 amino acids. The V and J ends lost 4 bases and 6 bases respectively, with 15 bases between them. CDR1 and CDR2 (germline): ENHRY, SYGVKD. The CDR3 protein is CAISVGGQAAGELFF. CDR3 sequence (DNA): TGTGCCATCAGTGTCGGAGGCCAGGCGGCCGGGGAGCTGTTTTTT.

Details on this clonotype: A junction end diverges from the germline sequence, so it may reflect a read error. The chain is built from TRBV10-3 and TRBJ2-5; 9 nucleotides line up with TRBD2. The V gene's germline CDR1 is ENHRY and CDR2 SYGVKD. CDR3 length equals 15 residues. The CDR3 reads CASMPSGDLVGTQCF. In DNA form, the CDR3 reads TGTGCCAGCATGCCTAGCGGGGACCTCGTGGGGACCCAGTGCTTC.

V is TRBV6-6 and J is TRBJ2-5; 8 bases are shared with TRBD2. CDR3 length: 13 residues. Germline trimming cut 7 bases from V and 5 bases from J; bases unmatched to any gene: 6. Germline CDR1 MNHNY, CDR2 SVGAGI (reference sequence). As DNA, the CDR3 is TGTGCCAGCACCGGGGGGGCGTTGGAGACCCAGTACTTC. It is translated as CASTGGALETQYF.

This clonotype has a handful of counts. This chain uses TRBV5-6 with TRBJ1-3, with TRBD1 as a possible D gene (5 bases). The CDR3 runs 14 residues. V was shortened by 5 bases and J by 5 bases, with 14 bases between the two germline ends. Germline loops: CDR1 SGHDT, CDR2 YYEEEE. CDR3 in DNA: TGTGCCAGCAGTTCCGGGACCCGGAGAAACACCATATATTTT. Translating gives CASSSGTRRNTIYF.

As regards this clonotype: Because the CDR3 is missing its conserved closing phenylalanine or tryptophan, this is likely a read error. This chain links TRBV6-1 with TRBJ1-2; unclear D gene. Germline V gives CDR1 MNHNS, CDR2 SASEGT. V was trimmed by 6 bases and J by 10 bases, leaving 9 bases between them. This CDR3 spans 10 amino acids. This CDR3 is CASRRLDYTY. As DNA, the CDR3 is TGTGCCAGCAGGCGCCTGGACTACACCTAC.

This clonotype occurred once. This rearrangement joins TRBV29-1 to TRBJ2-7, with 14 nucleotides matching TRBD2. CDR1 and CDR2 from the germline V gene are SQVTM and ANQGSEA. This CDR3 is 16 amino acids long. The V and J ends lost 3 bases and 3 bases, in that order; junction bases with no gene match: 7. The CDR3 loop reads CSVEGTSGSRNYEQYF. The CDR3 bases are TGCAGCGTTGAGGGGACTAGCGGGAGTAGAAACTACGAGCAGTACTTC.

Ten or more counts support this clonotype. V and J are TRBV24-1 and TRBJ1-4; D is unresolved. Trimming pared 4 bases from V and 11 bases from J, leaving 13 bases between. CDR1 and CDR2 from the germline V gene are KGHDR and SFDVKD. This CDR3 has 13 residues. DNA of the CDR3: TGTGCCACCAGTGACGAAACGATGGGGAAACTGTTTTTT. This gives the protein CATSDETMGKLFF.

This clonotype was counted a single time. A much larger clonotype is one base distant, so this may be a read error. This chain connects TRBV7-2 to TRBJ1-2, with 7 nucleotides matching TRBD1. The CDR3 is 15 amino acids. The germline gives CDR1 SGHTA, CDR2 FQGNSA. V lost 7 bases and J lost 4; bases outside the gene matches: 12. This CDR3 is CASNFGTAPSYGYTF. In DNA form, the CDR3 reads TGTGCCAGCAACTTCGGGACAGCTCCAAGCTATGGCTACACCTTC.

CDR3 residues: CSVLIAGTREQYF. CDR3 nucleotide sequence: TGCAGCGTACTTATCGCGGGAACTCGCGAGCAGTACTTC. The chain uses TRBV29-1 and TRBJ2-7; maybe TRBD2 (6 bases). V lost 6 bases, J lost 6 bases, and 18 bases lay in between. Germline CDR1 is SQVTM and CDR2 is ANQGSEA. This CDR3 contains 13 residues.

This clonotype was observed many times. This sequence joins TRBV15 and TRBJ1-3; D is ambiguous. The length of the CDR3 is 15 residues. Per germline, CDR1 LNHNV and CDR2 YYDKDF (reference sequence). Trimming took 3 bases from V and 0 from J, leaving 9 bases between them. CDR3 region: CATSSRRDSGNTIYF. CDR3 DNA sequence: TGTGCCACCAGCAGCCGACGGGACTCTGGAAACACCATATATTTT.

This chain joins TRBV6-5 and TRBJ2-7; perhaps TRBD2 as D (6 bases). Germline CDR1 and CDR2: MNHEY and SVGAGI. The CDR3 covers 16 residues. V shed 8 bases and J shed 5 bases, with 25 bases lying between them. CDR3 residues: CASSRWANDRRDEQYF. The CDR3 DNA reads TGTGCCAGCTCCAGATGGGCGAACGACCGGAGGGACGAGCAGTACTTC.

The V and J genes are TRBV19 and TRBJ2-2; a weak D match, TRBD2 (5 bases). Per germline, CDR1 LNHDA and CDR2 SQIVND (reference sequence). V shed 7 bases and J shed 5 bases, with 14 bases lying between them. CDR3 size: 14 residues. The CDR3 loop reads CASMVGAMTGELFF. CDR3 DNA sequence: TGTGCCAGTATGGTGGGAGCCATGACCGGGGAGCTGTTTTTT.

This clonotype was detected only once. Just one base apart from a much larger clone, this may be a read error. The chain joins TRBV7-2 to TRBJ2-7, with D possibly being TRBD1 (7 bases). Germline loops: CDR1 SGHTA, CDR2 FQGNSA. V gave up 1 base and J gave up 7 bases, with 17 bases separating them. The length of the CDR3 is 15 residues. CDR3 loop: CASSLGGTEAGEQYF. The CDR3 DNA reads TGTGCCAGCAGCTTAGGCGGGACAGAGGCGGGTGAGCAGTACTTC.

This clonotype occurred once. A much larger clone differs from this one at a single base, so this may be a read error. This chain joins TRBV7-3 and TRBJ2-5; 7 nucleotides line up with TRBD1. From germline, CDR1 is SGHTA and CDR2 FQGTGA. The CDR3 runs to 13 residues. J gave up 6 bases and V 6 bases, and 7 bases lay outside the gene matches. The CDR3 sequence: CASRSQTGKTQYF. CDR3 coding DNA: TGTGCCAGCAGGTCACAGACAGGGAAGACCCAGTACTTC.

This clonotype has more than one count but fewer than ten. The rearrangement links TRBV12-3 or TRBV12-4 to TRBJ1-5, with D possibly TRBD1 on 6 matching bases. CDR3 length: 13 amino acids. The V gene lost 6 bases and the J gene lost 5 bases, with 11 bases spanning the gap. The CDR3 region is CASRTGMDQPQHF. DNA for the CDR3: TGTGCCAGCAGAACAGGGATGGATCAGCCCCAGCATTTT.

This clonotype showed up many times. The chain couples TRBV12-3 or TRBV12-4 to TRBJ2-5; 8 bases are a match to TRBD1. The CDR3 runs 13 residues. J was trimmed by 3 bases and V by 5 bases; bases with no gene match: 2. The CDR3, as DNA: TGTGCCAGCAGTATGACAGGGGAAGAGACCCAGTACTTC. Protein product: CASSMTGEETQYF.

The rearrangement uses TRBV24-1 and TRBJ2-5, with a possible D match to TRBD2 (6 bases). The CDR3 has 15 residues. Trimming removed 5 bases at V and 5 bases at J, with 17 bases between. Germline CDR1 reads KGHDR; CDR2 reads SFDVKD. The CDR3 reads CATSVRAGSLETQYF. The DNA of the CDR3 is TGTGCCACCAGTGTCCGTGCGGGGTCTCTGGAGACCCAGTACTTC.

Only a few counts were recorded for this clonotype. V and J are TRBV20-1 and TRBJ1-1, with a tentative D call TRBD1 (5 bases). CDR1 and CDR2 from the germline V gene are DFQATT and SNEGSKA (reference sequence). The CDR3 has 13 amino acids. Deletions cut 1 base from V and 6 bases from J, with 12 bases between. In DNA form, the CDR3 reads TGCAGTGCTAGAGCCGCCGGGACCTCTGAAGCTTTCTTT. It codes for CSARAAGTSEAFF.

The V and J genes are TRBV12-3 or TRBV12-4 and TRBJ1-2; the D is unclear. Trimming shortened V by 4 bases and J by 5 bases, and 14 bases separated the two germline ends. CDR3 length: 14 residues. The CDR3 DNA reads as TGTGCCAGCAGTTACACCGGGGATACATATGGCTACACCTTC. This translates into CASSYTGDTYGYTF.

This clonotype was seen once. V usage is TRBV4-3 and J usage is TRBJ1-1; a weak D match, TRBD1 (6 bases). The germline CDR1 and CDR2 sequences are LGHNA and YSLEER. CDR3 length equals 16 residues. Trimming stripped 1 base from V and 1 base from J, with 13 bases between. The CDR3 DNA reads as TGCGCCAGCAGCCAAGCAGGTAGCAGGGGGAACACTGAAGCTTTCTTT. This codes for CASSQAGSRGNTEAFF.

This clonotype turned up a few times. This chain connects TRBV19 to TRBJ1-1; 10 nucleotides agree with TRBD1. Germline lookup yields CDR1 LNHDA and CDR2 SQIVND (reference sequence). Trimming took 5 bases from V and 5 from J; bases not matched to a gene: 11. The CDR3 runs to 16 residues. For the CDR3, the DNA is TGTGCCAGTAGTCCGAGACAGGGGGCGCGAGGAACTGAAGCTTTCTTT. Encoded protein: CASSPRQGARGTEAFF.

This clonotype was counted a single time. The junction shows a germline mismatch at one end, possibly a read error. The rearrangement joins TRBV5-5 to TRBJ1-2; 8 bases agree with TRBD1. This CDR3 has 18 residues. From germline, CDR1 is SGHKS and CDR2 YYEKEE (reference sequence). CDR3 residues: CANSPRGPGQAIYYGYTF. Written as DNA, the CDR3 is TGTGCCAACAGCCCACGGGGGCCGGGACAGGCGATATACTATGGCTACACCTTC.

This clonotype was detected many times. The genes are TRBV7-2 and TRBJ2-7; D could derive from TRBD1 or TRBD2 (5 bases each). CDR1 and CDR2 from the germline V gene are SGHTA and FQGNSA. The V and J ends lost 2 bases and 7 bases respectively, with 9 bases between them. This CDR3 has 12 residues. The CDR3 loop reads CASSLNWGEQYF. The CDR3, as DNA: TGTGCCAGCAGCTTAAATTGGGGGGAGCAGTACTTC.

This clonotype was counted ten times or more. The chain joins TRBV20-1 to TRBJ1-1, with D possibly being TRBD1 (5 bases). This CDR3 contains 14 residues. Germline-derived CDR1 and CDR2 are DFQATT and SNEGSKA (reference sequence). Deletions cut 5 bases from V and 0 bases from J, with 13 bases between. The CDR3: CSAPQGGLNTEAFF. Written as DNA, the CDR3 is TGCAGTGCTCCCCAGGGTGGACTGAACACTGAAGCTTTCTTT.

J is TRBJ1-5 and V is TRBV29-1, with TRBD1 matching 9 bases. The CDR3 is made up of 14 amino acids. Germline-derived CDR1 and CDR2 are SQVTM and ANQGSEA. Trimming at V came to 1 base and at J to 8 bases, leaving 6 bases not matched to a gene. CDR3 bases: TGCAGCGTTGAAGCCGGGACAGGGCTTGAGCCCCAGCATTTT. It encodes CSVEAGTGLEPQHF.